The rows below give T cell receptor beta chains drawn from one sample of a study of T cell responses to AZD1222 COVID-19 vaccine. This table comes from immunoSEQ multiplex PCR, and its TCRdb copy is limited to in-frame clones, with some not included. Among 85,000 to 90,000 clones, 88% were seen once, and the ten largest hold about 5.8%. The input for sequencing was peripheral blood, taken on day 0 of AZD1222 vaccination. The receptors come from an adult in good health. The CDR3 runs from the conserved cysteine through the conserved F or W. Fields, in order: J gene, clone size, D gene, V gene, CDR3 DNA, CDR3 protein. D genes are given only for firm matches. Expanded clones are given a class, and other clones once, few, many or no size at all.

j_gene: TRBJ1-1; abundance: NA; d_gene: NA; v_gene: TRBV29-1; CDR3nt: TGCAGCGTTGTCGAACAGGGATCGGCCACTGAAGCTTTCTTT; CDR3aa: CSVVEQGSATEAFF
j_gene: TRBJ1-1; abundance: NA; d_gene: NA; v_gene: TRBV7-8; CDR3nt: TGTGCCAGCAGCTTTAGTGGTACAGCAACGAACACTGAAGCTTTCTTT; CDR3aa: CASSFSGTATNTEAFF
j_gene: TRBJ1-3; abundance: NA; d_gene: NA; v_gene: TRBV19; CDR3nt: TGTGCCAGTAGTCCTCGGCACAGCCAAGGAAACACCATATATTTT; CDR3aa: CASSPRHSQGNTIYF
j_gene: TRBJ1-1; abundance: once; d_gene: NA; v_gene: TRBV25-1; CDR3nt: TGTGCCAGCAGTGACAGAGTCCTACTCGAAGCTTTCTTT; CDR3aa: CASSDRVLLEAFF
j_gene: TRBJ2-1; abundance: NA; d_gene: TRBD2; v_gene: TRBV24-1; CDR3nt: TGTGCCACCAGTGATTTGGTACTAGCGGGGCACAATGAGCAGTTCTTC; CDR3aa: CATSDLVLAGHNEQFF
j_gene: TRBJ2-5; abundance: NA; d_gene: TRBD2; v_gene: TRBV7-2; CDR3nt: TGTGCCAGCAGCCGCAATAGCGGGCTCGAGACCCAGTACTTC; CDR3aa: CASSRNSGLETQYF
j_gene: TRBJ1-6; abundance: NA; d_gene: NA; v_gene: TRBV2; CDR3nt: TGTGCCAGCAGTGAATCTACCGCTACTAATTCACCCCTCCACTTT; CDR3aa: CASSESTATNSPLHF
j_gene: TRBJ1-6; abundance: NA; d_gene: NA; v_gene: TRBV20-1; CDR3nt: TGCAGTGCTAGTGTTTGGGTAGAAAATTCACCCCTCCACTTT; CDR3aa: CSASVWVENSPLHF
j_gene: TRBJ2-1; abundance: NA; d_gene: NA; v_gene: TRBV5-1; CDR3nt: TGCGCCAGCAGCTTGGAAGGCGGGGACAATGAGCAGTTCTTC; CDR3aa: CASSLEGGDNEQFF
j_gene: TRBJ2-1; abundance: NA; d_gene: TRBD2; v_gene: TRBV5-1; CDR3nt: TGCGCCAGCAGCGTCTTAGCGGGAGTGCTCTACAATGAGCAGTTCTTC; CDR3aa: CASSVLAGVLYNEQFF
j_gene: TRBJ1-5; abundance: once; d_gene: TRBD1; v_gene: TRBV19; CDR3nt: TGTGCCAGTAGTATAGTCCAGGGGGTGGGCAATCAGCCCCAGCATTTT; CDR3aa: CASSIVQGVGNQPQHF
j_gene: TRBJ2-3; abundance: once; d_gene: NA; v_gene: TRBV12-1; CDR3nt: TGTGCCAGCAGCAGCTCGACTAGCGGGAGCACAGATACGCAGTATTTT; CDR3aa: CASSSSTSGSTDTQYF
j_gene: TRBJ2-2; abundance: NA; d_gene: NA; v_gene: TRBV19; CDR3nt: TGTGCCAGTAGTACTGGGACAACCCGAATATTCACCGGGGAGCTGTTTTTT; CDR3aa: CASSTGTTRIFTGELFF
j_gene: TRBJ1-2; abundance: NA; d_gene: NA; v_gene: TRBV6-5; CDR3nt: TGTGCCAGCCGGCAGCATAACTATGGCTACACCTTC; CDR3aa: CASRQHNYGYTF
j_gene: TRBJ2-7; abundance: NA; d_gene: NA; v_gene: TRBV13; CDR3nt: TGTGCCAGCAGCCGTGGGACAGCCAGCGGGAGTACCTACGAGCAGTACTTC; CDR3aa: CASSRGTASGSTYEQYF
j_gene: TRBJ1-5; abundance: NA; d_gene: NA; v_gene: TRBV9; CDR3nt: TGTGCCAGCAGCGTATCCGGGAATCAGCCCCAGCATTTT; CDR3aa: CASSVSGNQPQHF
j_gene: TRBJ1-1; abundance: NA; d_gene: NA; v_gene: TRBV5-4; CDR3nt: TGTGCCAGCAAAATGGGCACAGTGAACTCTGAAGCTTTCTTT; CDR3aa: CASKMGTVNSEAFF
j_gene: TRBJ2-7; abundance: few; d_gene: TRBD2; v_gene: TRBV9; CDR3nt: TGTGCCAGCAGCGTCTCTAGCGGGAGGGTCTCCTACGAGCAGTACTTC; CDR3aa: CASSVSSGRVSYEQYF
j_gene: TRBJ2-1; abundance: NA; d_gene: TRBD1; v_gene: TRBV25-1; CDR3nt: TGTGCCAGCAGTTGGGACAGACCTATGGGCAATGAGCAGTTCTTC; CDR3aa: CASSWDRPMGNEQFF
j_gene: TRBJ2-1; abundance: once; d_gene: TRBD2; v_gene: TRBV7-2; CDR3nt: TGTGCCAGCAGCTTCCCTAGCGGGAGTCTCTCCTACAATGAGCAGTTCTTC; CDR3aa: CASSFPSGSLSYNEQFF
j_gene: TRBJ2-7; abundance: few; d_gene: NA; v_gene: TRBV28; CDR3nt: TGTGCCAGCAGTTTATTGGAGGGGCGCTACGAGCAGTACTTC; CDR3aa: CASSLLEGRYEQYF
j_gene: TRBJ1-6; abundance: once; d_gene: NA; v_gene: TRBV19; CDR3nt: TGTGCCAGTAGTATTGTGGCGGACAGTAATTCACCCCTCCACTTT; CDR3aa: CASSIVADSNSPLHF
j_gene: TRBJ2-5; abundance: NA; d_gene: NA; v_gene: TRBV27; CDR3nt: TGTGCCAGCAGACCGGGGCCTAGAGAACAAGAGACCCAGTACTTC; CDR3aa: CASRPGPREQETQYF
j_gene: TRBJ2-1; abundance: NA; d_gene: TRBD2; v_gene: TRBV7-9; CDR3nt: TGTGCCAGCAGCGAAAGCGGGAGGGCCGGTGAGCAGTTCTTC; CDR3aa: CASSESGRAGEQFF
j_gene: TRBJ2-1; abundance: NA; d_gene: TRBD2; v_gene: TRBV5-1; CDR3nt: TGCGCCAGCAGCAGGAGTCCTAGCGGGAGCTACAATGAGCAGTTCTTC; CDR3aa: CASSRSPSGSYNEQFF
j_gene: TRBJ2-1; abundance: once; d_gene: TRBD1; v_gene: TRBV29-1; CDR3nt: TGCACATGCACAGGGGGTTACAATGAGCAGTTCTTC; CDR3aa: CTCTGGYNEQFF
j_gene: TRBJ1-3; abundance: NA; d_gene: TRBD1; v_gene: TRBV30; CDR3nt: TGTGCCTGCAAGGGGACAGGCGGAAACACCATATATTTT; CDR3aa: CACKGTGGNTIYF
j_gene: TRBJ2-5; abundance: NA; d_gene: TRBD2; v_gene: TRBV10-3; CDR3nt: TGTGCCATCAGTGGAAAGCGGGAGGGAATCCAAGAGACCCAGTACTTC; CDR3aa: CAISGKREGIQETQYF
j_gene: TRBJ2-7; abundance: NA; d_gene: NA; v_gene: TRBV20-1; CDR3nt: TGCAGTGCTAGATTTACCTACGAGCAGTACTTC; CDR3aa: CSARFTYEQYF